This passage covers 10 T cell receptor beta chains from one sample sequenced in a study of T cell repertoires in cytomegalovirus infection. Antigens for these TCRs are unknown. Using its own MiXCR run on the reads, TCRdb lists one record per CDR3 protein. Among tens of thousands of distinct CDR3 sequences listed, 20% to 25% were seen once. Sequenced material: CD8+ T cells from cultured PBMCs, taken from culture after CMV antigen stimulation. The receptors derive from a human donor in good health (CMV status not recorded). Some clones in this sample may be carry-over from other donors' samples.

The V gene is TRBV10-3, the J gene TRBJ1-4; no definite D call. This CDR3 contains 17 residues. The germline V and J ends were trimmed by 4 bases and 3 bases, with 18 bases remaining between them. Germline V gene data show CDR1 as ENHRY and CDR2 as SYGVKD. This CDR3 reads CAISAGGLTESNEKLFF. The CDR3 DNA sequence: TGTGCCATCAGTGCTGGAGGTCTTACAGAATCTAATGAAAAACTGTTTTTT.

This clonotype occurred a few times. V usage is TRBV28 and J usage is TRBJ1-1; D ambiguous. Trimming took 11 bases from V and 7 from J, leaving 17 bases between them. Germline CDR1 is MDHEN and CDR2 is SYDVKM. The CDR3 has 12 amino acids. The CDR3 protein is CAAHSFYDEAFF. CDR3 DNA sequence: TGTGCCGCCCACAGTTTTTACGATGAAGCTTTCTTT. The full variable domain, its missing parts supplied by reference TRBV28 and TRBJ1-1, is DVKVTQSSRYLVKRTGEKVFLECVQDMDHENMFWYRQDPGLGLRLIYFSYDVKMKEKGDIPEGYSVSREKKERFSLILESASTNQTSMYLCAAHSFYDEAFFGQGTRLTVV.

CDR3 DNA sequence: TGTGCCAGCAGCTTACCCTGGGGGCAGGGGGCTTGGAATGAGCAGTTCTTC. Protein sequence: CASSLPWGQGAWNEQFF. The V call is TRBV7-2, the J call TRBJ2-1; 8 bases map to TRBD1. Per germline, CDR1 SGHTA and CDR2 FQGNSA. J lost 7 bases, V lost 2 bases, and 13 bases had no gene match. CDR3 length: 17 amino acids. Using reference TRBV7-2 and TRBJ2-1 for the parts outside the CDR3, the full variable domain is GAGVSQSPSNKVTEKGKDVELRCDPISGHTALYWYRQSLGQGLEFLIYFQGNSAPDKSGLPSDRFSAERTGGSVSTLTIQRTQQEDSAVYLCASSLPWGQGAWNEQFFGPGTRLTVL.

This sequence joins TRBV5-4 and TRBJ1-1, with D possibly matching TRBD1 (6 bases). V lost 4 bases to trimming and J lost 1 base, with 11 bases between them. The germline V gene has CDR1 SGHNT and CDR2 YYREEE (reference sequence). The CDR3 runs 14 residues. The chain's CDR3 is CASSLRQANTEAFF. In nucleotides, the CDR3 is TGTGCCAGCAGCCTAAGACAGGCGAACACTGAAGCTTTCTTT.

The rearrangement uses TRBV7-2 and TRBJ1-5; D uncertain. This CDR3 spans 12 amino acids. Trimming shortened V by 6 bases and J by 3 bases, and 6 bases separated the two germline ends. In germline, CDR1 is SGHTA, CDR2 FQGNSA. CDR3 DNA: TGTGCCAGCAGGATATACAATCAGCCCCAGCATTTT. It codes for CASRIYNQPQHF.

The chain is built from TRBV6-4 and TRBJ2-1; the match to TRBD2 covers 12 bases. The CDR3 is made up of 15 amino acids. Germline values: CDR1 MRHNA, CDR2 SNTAGT. J gave up 15 bases and V 0 bases, and 9 bases lay outside the gene matches. The chain's CDR3 is CASSDSPASGGALFF. DNA of the CDR3: TGTGCCAGCAGTGACTCCCCGGCTAGCGGGGGGGCCCTGTTCTTC.

This chain joins TRBV27 and TRBJ1-1, with D uncertain. Per germline, CDR1 MNHEY and CDR2 SMNVEV (reference sequence). The CDR3 has 16 residues. Trimming took off 0 bases at V and 5 bases at J, with 16 bases between the two ends. Here the CDR3 reads CASSLSIPGSPTEAFF. The CDR3 bases are TGTGCCAGCAGTTTATCTATCCCGGGGTCCCCAACTGAAGCTTTCTTT.

CDR3 nucleotides: TGTGCCAGCACTCGGGAGGAGTCGAGCTGGGAGCTCCACGAGCAGTACTTC. Protein: CASTREESSWELHEQYF. The V gene is TRBV7-9, the J gene TRBJ2-7; 7 bases agree with TRBD2. Trimming cost V 7 bases and J 5 bases; bases outside gene matches: 20. Germline V gene lookup returns CDR1 SEHNR and CDR2 FQNEAQ (reference sequence). This CDR3 has 17 amino acids.

In this sample, this clonotype turned up a few times. The chain recombines TRBV6-6 with TRBJ2-3, with 7 bases fitting TRBD1. Germline CDR1 and CDR2: MNHNY and SVGAGI (reference sequence). Trimming at V came to 5 bases and at J to 6 bases, leaving 5 bases not matched to a gene. The CDR3 is 13 amino acids. The CDR3 DNA reads TGTGCCAGCAGTGCAGGGGGAATGGATACGCAGTATTTT. It encodes CASSAGGMDTQYF.

The V and J genes are TRBV4-1 and TRBJ2-6; 7 nucleotides agree with TRBD2. CDR1 is MGHRA and CDR2 is YSYEKL in the germline V gene. V was pared by 0 bases and J by 2 bases, with 4 bases of the junction left unmatched. The CDR3 covers 17 residues. CDR3 loop: CASSQEGGPTGANVLTF. CDR3 nucleotide sequence: TGCGCCAGCAGCCAAGAGGGAGGGCCCACTGGGGCCAACGTCCTGACTTTC.